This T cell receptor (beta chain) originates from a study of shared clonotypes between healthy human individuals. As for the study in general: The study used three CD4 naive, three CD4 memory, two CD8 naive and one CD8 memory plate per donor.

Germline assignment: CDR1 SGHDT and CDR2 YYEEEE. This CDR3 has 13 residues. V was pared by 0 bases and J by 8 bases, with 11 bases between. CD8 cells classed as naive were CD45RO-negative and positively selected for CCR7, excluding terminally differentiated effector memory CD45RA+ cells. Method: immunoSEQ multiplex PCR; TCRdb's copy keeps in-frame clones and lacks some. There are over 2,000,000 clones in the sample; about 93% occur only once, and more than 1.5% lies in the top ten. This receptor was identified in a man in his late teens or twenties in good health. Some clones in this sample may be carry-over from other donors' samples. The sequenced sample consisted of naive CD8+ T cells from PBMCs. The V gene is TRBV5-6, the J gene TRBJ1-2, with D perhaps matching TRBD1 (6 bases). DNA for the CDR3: TGTGCCAGCAGCTTGGGGGGGCCTGAGGGCTACACCTTC. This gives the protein CASSLGGPEGYTF. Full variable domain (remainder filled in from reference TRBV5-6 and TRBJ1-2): DAGVTQSPTHLIKTRGQQVTLRCSPKSGHDTVSWYQQALGQGPQFIFQYYEEEERQRGNFPDRFSGHQFPNYSSELNVNALLLGDSALYLCASSLGGPEGYTFGSGTRLTVV.